Sequencing of this TCR beta chain was carried out in a study of T cell responses to AZD1222 COVID-19 vaccine. With 2 bases removed from V and 3 bases from J, the gap between germline ends came to 8 bases. The CDR3 extends over 13 amino acids. Germline V lookup: CDR1 GTSNPN, CDR2 SVGIG (reference sequence). The protocol was immunoSEQ multiplex PCR, while the TCRdb copy is restricted to in-frame clones and leaves out a portion. The repertoire holds approximately 89,000 clones, with over 75% as singletons. This TCR came from an adult in good health. The chain links TRBV30 to TRBJ1-5; no clear D. The starting material was peripheral blood, obtained on day 0 of AZD1222 vaccination. CDR3 nucleotides: TGTGCCTGGAGTCACAGCTACAATCAGCCCCAGCATTTT. Translation gives CAWSHSYNQPQHF. The variable domain in full, completed from reference TRBV30 and TRBJ1-5, reads SQTIHQWPATLVQPVGSPLSLECTVEGTSNPNLYWYRQAAGRGLQLLFYSVGIGQISSEVPQNLSASRPQDRQFILSSKKLLLSDSGFYLCAWSHSYNQPQHFGDGTRLSIL.